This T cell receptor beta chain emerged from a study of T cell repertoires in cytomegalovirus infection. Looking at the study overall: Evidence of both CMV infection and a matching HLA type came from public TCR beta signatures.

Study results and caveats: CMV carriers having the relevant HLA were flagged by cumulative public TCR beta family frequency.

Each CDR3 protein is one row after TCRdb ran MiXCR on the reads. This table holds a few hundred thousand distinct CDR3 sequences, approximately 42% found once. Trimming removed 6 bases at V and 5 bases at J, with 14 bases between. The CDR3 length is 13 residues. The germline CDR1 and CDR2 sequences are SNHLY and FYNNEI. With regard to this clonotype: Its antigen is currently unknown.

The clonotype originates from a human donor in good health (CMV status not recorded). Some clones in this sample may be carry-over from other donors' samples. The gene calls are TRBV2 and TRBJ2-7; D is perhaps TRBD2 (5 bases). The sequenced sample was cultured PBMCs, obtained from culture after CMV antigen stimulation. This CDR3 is CASRPRESDEQYF. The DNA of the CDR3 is TGTGCCAGCAGACCGAGGGAGTCCGACGAGCAGTACTTC.